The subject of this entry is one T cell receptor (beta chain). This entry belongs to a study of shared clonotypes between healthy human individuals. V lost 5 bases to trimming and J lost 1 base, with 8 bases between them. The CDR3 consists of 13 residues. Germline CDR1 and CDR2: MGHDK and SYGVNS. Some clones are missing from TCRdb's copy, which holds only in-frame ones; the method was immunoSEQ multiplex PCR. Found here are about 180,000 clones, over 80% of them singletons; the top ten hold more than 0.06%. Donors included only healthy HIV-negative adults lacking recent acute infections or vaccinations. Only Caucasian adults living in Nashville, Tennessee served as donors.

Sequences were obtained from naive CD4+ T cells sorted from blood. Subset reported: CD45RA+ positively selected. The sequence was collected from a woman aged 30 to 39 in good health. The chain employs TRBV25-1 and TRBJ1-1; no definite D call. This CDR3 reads CASSLRGNTEAFF. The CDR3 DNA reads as TGTGCCAGCAGTCTCAGAGGGAACACTGAAGCTTTCTTT.